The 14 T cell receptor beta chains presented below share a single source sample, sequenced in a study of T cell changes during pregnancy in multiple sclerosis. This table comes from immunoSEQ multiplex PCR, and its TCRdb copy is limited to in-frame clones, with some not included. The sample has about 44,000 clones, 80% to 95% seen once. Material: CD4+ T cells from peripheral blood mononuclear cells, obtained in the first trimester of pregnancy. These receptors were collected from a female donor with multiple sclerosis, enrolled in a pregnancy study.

CDR3 DNA sequence: TGTGCCAGCAGCTTCCACCCCGGCGGGCTTGCAACTAATGAAAAACTGTTTTTT. Translation gives CASSFHPGGLATNEKLFF. The chain uses TRBV7-9 and TRBJ1-4; D call uncertain. Trimming removed 3 bases from V and 0 bases from J, with 17 bases in between. The CDR3 contains 18 residues. Germline V gene data show CDR1 as SEHNR and CDR2 as FQNEAQ (reference sequence).

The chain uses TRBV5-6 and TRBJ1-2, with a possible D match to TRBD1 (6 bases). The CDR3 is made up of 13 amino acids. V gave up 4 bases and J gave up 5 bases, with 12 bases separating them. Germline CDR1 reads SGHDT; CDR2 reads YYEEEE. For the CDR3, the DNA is TGTGCCAGCAGCCCTGACAGGAGTTATGGCTACACCTTC. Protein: CASSPDRSYGYTF.

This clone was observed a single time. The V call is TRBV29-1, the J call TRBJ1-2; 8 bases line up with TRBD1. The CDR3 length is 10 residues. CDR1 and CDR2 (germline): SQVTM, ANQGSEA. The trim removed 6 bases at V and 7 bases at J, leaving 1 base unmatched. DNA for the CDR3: TGCAGCGTGACAGGGGCTGGCTACACCTTC. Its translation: CSVTGAGYTF.

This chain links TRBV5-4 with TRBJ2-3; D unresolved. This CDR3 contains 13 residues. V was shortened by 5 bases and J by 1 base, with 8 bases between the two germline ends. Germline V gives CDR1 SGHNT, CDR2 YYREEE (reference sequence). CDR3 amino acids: CASRAKGTDTQYF. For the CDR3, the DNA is TGTGCCAGCAGAGCTAAAGGCACAGATACGCAGTATTTT.

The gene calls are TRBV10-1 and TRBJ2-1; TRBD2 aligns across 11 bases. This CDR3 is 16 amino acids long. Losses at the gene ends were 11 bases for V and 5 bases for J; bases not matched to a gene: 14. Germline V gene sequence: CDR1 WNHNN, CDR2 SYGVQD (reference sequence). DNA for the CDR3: TGCGCCGGGACTAGCGGCAAAGACAGTACAAACAATGAGCAGTTCTTC. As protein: CAGTSGKDSTNNEQFF.

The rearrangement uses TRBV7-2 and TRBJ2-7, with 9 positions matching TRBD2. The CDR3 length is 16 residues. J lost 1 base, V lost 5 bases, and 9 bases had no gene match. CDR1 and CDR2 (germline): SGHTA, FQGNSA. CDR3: CASSPNQAGGSYEQYF. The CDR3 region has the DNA TGTGCCAGCAGCCCAAATCAAGCGGGGGGTTCCTACGAGCAGTACTTC.

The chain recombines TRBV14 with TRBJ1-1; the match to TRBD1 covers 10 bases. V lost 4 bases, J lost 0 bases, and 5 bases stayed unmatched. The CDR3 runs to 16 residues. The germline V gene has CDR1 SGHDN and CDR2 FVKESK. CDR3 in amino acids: CASSPDRGTLNTEAFF. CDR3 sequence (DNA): TGTGCCAGCAGCCCGGACAGGGGGACCCTGAACACTGAAGCTTTCTTT.

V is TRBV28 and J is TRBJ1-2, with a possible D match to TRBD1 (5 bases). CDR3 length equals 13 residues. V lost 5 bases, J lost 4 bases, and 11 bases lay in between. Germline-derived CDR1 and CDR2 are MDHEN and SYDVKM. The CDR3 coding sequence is TGTGCCAGCAGTATACAGGTTATCTATGGCTACACCTTC. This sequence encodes CASSIQVIYGYTF.

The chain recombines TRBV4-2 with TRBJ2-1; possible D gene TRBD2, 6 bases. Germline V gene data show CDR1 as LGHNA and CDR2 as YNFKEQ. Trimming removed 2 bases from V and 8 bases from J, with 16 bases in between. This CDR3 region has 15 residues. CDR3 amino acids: CASSQTAGPPHEQFF. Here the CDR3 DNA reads TGTGCCAGCAGCCAAACCGCGGGGCCACCCCATGAGCAGTTCTTC.

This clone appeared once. This chain's CDR3 is CASSQRLAGAGRDEQFF. DNA for the CDR3: TGCGCCAGCAGCCAAAGACTAGCGGGAGCGGGAAGGGATGAGCAGTTCTTC. The rearrangement uses TRBV4-1 and TRBJ2-1; TRBD2 aligns across 12 bases. CDR3 size: 17 residues. The J segment lost 8 bases and the V segment lost 2 bases, leaving 10 bases of the junction unmatched. Germline V CDR1 and CDR2: MGHRA, YSYEKL.

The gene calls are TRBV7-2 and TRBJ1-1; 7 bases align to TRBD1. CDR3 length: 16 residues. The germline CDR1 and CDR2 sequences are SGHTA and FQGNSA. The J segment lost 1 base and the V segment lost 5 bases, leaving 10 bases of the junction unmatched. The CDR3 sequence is CASSLQGGARNTEAFF. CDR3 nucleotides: TGTGCCAGCAGCCTCCAGGGGGGCGCGCGGAACACTGAAGCTTTCTTT. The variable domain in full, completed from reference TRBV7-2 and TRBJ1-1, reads GAGVSQSPSNKVTEKGKDVELRCDPISGHTALYWYRQSLGQGLEFLIYFQGNSAPDKSGLPSDRFSAERTGGSVSTLTIQRTQQEDSAVYLCASSLQGGARNTEAFFGQGTRLTVV.

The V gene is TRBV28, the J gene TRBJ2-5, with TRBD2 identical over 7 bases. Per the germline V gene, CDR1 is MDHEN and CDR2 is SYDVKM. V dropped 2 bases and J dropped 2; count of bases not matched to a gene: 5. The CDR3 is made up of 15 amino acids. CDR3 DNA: TGTGCCAGCAGTTTACCGCTAGCGGATCAAGAGACCCAGTACTTC. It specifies CASSLPLADQETQYF.

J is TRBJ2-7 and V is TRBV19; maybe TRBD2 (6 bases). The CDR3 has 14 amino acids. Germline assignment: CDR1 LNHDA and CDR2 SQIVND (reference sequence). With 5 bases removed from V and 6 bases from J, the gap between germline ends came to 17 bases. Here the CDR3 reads CASSPDPLGGEQYF. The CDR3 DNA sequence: TGTGCCAGTAGTCCTGACCCCCTCGGGGGCGAGCAGTACTTC.

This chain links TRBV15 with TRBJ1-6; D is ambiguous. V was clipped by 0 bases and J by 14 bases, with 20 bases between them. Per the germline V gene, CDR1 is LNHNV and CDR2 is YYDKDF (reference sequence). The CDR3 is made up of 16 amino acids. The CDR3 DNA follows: TGTGCCACCAGCAGAGATCTAGTGAATTCACCGTTATCCCTCCACTTT. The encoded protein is CATSRDLVNSPLSLHF.